The 29 T cell receptor beta chains reported below all come from one sample, sequenced in a study of a mutant IDH1 vaccine in newly diagnosed glioma. Assay used: immunoSEQ multiplex PCR; TCRdb lists only in-frame clones, some missing. The data contain over 40,000 clones, approximately 81% of them singletons. Noted time point: week 35, safety follow-up. Topical imiquimod was applied with each vaccine dose, which held 300 ug of mutant IDH1 20-mer peptide. What these receptors recognize is not known. The material sequenced was PBMCs, taken from a glioma patient whose treatment included an IDH1 peptide vaccine. These receptors were collected from a woman in her forties with glioma. Some clones in this sample may be carry-over from other donors' samples.

The chain couples TRBV7-9 to TRBJ1-1; TRBD1 agrees at 9 bases. The germline gives CDR1 SEHNR, CDR2 FQNEAQ (reference sequence). The CDR3 loop spans 14 amino acids. V trimming: 2 bases; J trimming: 3 bases; junction bases outside the gene matches: 1. The CDR3 sequence is CASSLRTGDTEAFF. Written as DNA, the CDR3 is TGTGCCAGCAGCTTACGGACAGGGGACACTGAAGCTTTCTTT.

This chain links TRBV15 with TRBJ2-3, with D hard to call. Trimming took 1 base from V and 4 from J, leaving 9 bases between them. This CDR3 has 14 residues. Looked up from germline, CDR1 is LNHNV and CDR2 is YYDKDF (reference sequence). This CDR3 is CATSRGGMADTQYF. The CDR3 nucleotides read TGTGCCACCAGCAGAGGGGGTATGGCAGATACGCAGTATTTT. Full variable domain (missing parts from reference TRBV15 and TRBJ2-3): DAMVIQNPRYQVTQFGKPVTLSCSQTLNHNVMYWYQQKSSQAPKLLFHYYDKDFNNEADTPDNFQSRRPNTSFCFLDIRSPGLGDTAMYLCATSRGGMADTQYFGPGTRLTVL.

The chain employs TRBV7-2 and TRBJ2-2; possibly TRBD1 for D (5 bases). This CDR3 is 15 amino acids long. Trimming took 3 bases from V and 1 from J, leaving 9 bases between them. Germline V lookup: CDR1 SGHTA, CDR2 FQGNSA. CDR3 protein: CASSFLTGNTGELFF. CDR3 nucleotides: TGTGCCAGCAGCTTTCTCACAGGGAACACCGGGGAGCTGTTTTTT.

The V gene is TRBV7-2, the J gene TRBJ2-7; D remains ambiguous. The CDR3 has 15 amino acids. In germline, CDR1 is SGHTA, CDR2 FQGNSA. Trimming took off 5 bases at V and 3 bases at J, with 17 bases between the two ends. The CDR3 coding sequence is TGTGCCAGCAGCCCACCTGGACGGATGCGCTACGAGCAGTACTTC. The encoded protein is CASSPPGRMRYEQYF.

The rearrangement uses TRBV9 and TRBJ2-1; 9 nucleotides agree with TRBD2. After removal of 0 bases from V and 6 bases from J, the junction contained 4 bases not matched to a gene. CDR3 length: 15 residues. The germline V gene encodes CDR1 SGDLS and CDR2 YYNGEE. CDR3 nucleotides: TGTGCCAGCAGCGTAGCAGCGGGAGGTCGCAATGAGCAGTTCTTC. Protein: CASSVAAGGRNEQFF.

The chain carries TRBV28 and TRBJ2-7; 7 bases match TRBD1. J lost 4 bases, V lost 2 bases, and 5 bases had no gene match. CDR1 MDHEN and CDR2 SYDVKM come from the germline V gene. This CDR3 spans 14 amino acids. The CDR3 reads CASSLVGTEYEQYF. Written as DNA, the CDR3 is TGTGCCAGCAGTTTAGTCGGGACAGAGTACGAGCAGTACTTC. Using reference TRBV28 and TRBJ2-7 for the parts outside the CDR3, the full variable domain is DVKVTQSSRYLVKRTGEKVFLECVQDMDHENMFWYRQDPGLGLRLIYFSYDVKMKEKGDIPEGYSVSREKKERFSLILESASTNQTSMYLCASSLVGTEYEQYFGPGTRLTVT.

The V and J genes are TRBV9 and TRBJ1-3; D perhaps matches TRBD1 (5 bases). Between the trimmed V and J ends, which lost 0 bases and 1 base, there was a span of 14 bases. Germline V CDR1 and CDR2: SGDLS, YYNGEE. The CDR3 is 17 amino acids. The CDR3 is CASSVVTGSSSGNTIYF. For the CDR3, the DNA is TGTGCCAGCAGCGTAGTTACAGGCTCATCTTCTGGAAACACCATATATTTT.

On this clone itself: An end of the junction differs from the germline gene, which may be a read error. The V and J genes are TRBV19 and TRBJ2-3; maybe TRBD2 (6 bases). Germline V gene lookup returns CDR1 LNHDA and CDR2 SQIVND (reference sequence). The CDR3 is made up of 12 amino acids. The chain's CDR3 is CASSIGGSSTFF. CDR3 bases: TGTGCCAGTAGTATCGGAGGGAGTTCGACCTTTTTT.

The rearrangement joins TRBV19 to TRBJ1-5; 8 bases fit TRBD1. Per germline, CDR1 LNHDA and CDR2 SQIVND (reference sequence). After removal of 4 bases from V and 1 base from J, the junction contained 9 bases not matched to a gene. This CDR3 is built from 17 residues. CDR3 residues: CASSTGQERSSNQPQHF. The DNA for the CDR3 is TGTGCCAGTAGTACGGGACAGGAGAGATCGAGCAATCAGCCCCAGCATTTT.

This chain connects TRBV4-2 to TRBJ1-5; no clear D. The CDR3 sequence is 14 residues long. Germline loops: CDR1 LGHNA, CDR2 YNFKEQ. Trimming removed 3 bases from V and 6 bases from J, with 12 bases in between. The CDR3 is CASSHISGSQPQHF. Written as DNA, the CDR3 is TGTGCCAGCAGCCACATCAGCGGATCTCAGCCCCAGCATTTT.

The V gene is TRBV6-5, the J gene TRBJ1-4; the D gene is possibly TRBD1 (5 bases). Germline-derived CDR1 and CDR2 are MNHEY and SVGAGI. Trimming took off 3 bases at V and 0 bases at J, with 11 bases between the two ends. CDR3 size: 16 residues. The CDR3 spells CASSYKGMATNEKLFF. CDR3 nucleotide sequence: TGTGCCAGCAGTTATAAGGGGATGGCAACTAATGAAAAACTGTTTTTT.

The chain couples TRBV19 to TRBJ2-4, with 9 bases identical to TRBD1. The CDR3 spans 15 residues. The ends lost 4 bases at V and 6 bases at J; junction bases unmatched: 7. Germline CDR1 LNHDA, CDR2 SQIVND (reference sequence). Here the CDR3 DNA reads TGTGCCAGTAGTAGCGACAGGGGGACTCTAAACATTCAGTACTTC. It specifies CASSSDRGTLNIQYF.

V and J are TRBV19 and TRBJ2-5; TRBD1 might be the D (5 bases). Germline values: CDR1 LNHDA, CDR2 SQIVND (reference sequence). V lost 6 bases to trimming and J lost 4 bases, with 18 bases between them. There are 15 residues in the CDR3. CDR3 residues: CASSPQGSTGETQYF. CDR3 nucleotide sequence: TGTGCCAGTAGCCCCCAGGGCTCCACCGGAGAGACCCAGTACTTC.

The rearrangement joins TRBV14 to TRBJ2-1; D is undetermined. The V gene lost 1 base and the J gene lost 2 bases, with 6 bases spanning the gap. CDR1 and CDR2 from the germline V gene are SGHDN and FVKESK. This CDR3 has 14 residues. This chain's CDR3 is CASSQARTYNEQFF. CDR3 in DNA: TGTGCCAGCAGCCAAGCTCGTACCTACAATGAGCAGTTCTTC.

The rearrangement links TRBV6-4 to TRBJ1-6; no reliable D call. Per germline, CDR1 MRHNA and CDR2 SNTAGT. The CDR3 has 15 residues. The V and J ends lost 6 bases and 5 bases respectively, with 14 bases between them. The CDR3 protein is CASSPGLNDNSPLHF. CDR3 coding DNA: TGTGCCAGCAGCCCGGGATTGAACGATAATTCACCCCTCCACTTT.

The chain couples TRBV5-1 to TRBJ2-7, with 9 bases fitting TRBD2. The CDR3 totals 15 residues. Trimming cost V 3 bases and J 0 bases; bases outside gene matches: 4. CDR1 is SGHRS, CDR2 YFSETQ, per germline. The CDR3: CASSSVSGSSYEQYF. CDR3 DNA: TGCGCCAGCAGCTCCGTTAGCGGGAGCTCCTACGAGCAGTACTTC. The variable domain in full, with the rest retrieved from reference TRBV5-1 and TRBJ2-7, is KAGVTQTPRYLIKTRGQQVTLSCSPISGHRSVSWYQQTPGQGLQFLFEYFSETQRNKGNFPGRFSGRQFSNSRSEMNVSTLELGDSALYLCASSSVSGSSYEQYFGPGTRLTVT.

The chain joins TRBV5-1 to TRBJ2-6; either TRBD1 or TRBD2 may supply D (5 bases each). This CDR3 contains 14 residues. Germline V CDR1 and CDR2: SGHRS, YFSETQ. Trimming left V 3 bases short and J 7 bases short, with 11 bases between. CDR3 region: CASSSKGPANVLTF. CDR3 nucleotides: TGCGCCAGCAGCTCCAAGGGACCTGCCAACGTCCTGACTTTC.

This sequence joins TRBV9 and TRBJ2-3; D perhaps matches TRBD2 (6 bases). This CDR3 spans 10 amino acids. V was pared by 7 bases and J by 6 bases, with 6 bases between. The germline CDR1 and CDR2 sequences are SGDLS and YYNGEE. The CDR3 nucleotides are TGTGCCAGCGCGGGGGATACGCAGTATTTT. Its protein product is CASAGDTQYF.

This clone has only one observation. V gene TRBV7-2 combines with J gene TRBJ2-1; D unclear. This CDR3 has 14 residues. The germline gives CDR1 SGHTA, CDR2 FQGNSA. V was pared by 3 bases and J by 0 bases, with 6 bases between. The DNA of the CDR3 is TGTGCCAGCAGCTTGGGTAGCTCCTACAATGAGCAGTTCTTC. This sequence encodes CASSLGSSYNEQFF.

This clone appeared a single time. The genes are TRBV4-2 and TRBJ1-2, with 9 bases that match TRBD1. This CDR3 has 13 residues. Germline CDR1 is LGHNA and CDR2 is YNFKEQ. Trimming removed 10 bases from V and 8 bases from J; junction bases left unmatched: 11. The CDR3 nucleotides read TGTGCCACCAAGGACAGGGGAATTCGGGGCTACACCTTC. It specifies CATKDRGIRGYTF.

The CDR3 spells CASSTSINQPQHF. The CDR3 DNA reads TGTGCCAGCAGTACCTCTATAAATCAGCCCCAGCATTTT. The V gene is TRBV6-5, the J gene TRBJ1-5; D ambiguous. There are 13 residues in the CDR3. Germline CDR1 is MNHEY and CDR2 is SVGAGI. With 5 bases removed from V and 4 bases from J, the gap between germline ends came to 9 bases.

The chain has TRBV7-9 and TRBJ2-1; 13 bases are a match to TRBD2. Losses at the gene ends were 5 bases for V and 10 bases for J; bases not matched to a gene: 8. CDR1 is SEHNR, CDR2 FQNEAQ, per germline (reference sequence). This CDR3 has 15 residues. The CDR3 sequence is CASSTRLAGGEEQFF. For the CDR3, the DNA is TGTGCCAGCAGCACCCGACTAGCGGGAGGAGAGGAGCAGTTCTTC. Together with reference TRBV7-9 and TRBJ2-1, the CDR3 gives the full variable domain: DTGVSQNPRHKITKRGQNVTFRCDPISEHNRLYWYRQTLGQGPEFLTYFQNEAQLEKSRLLSDRFSAERPKGSFSTLEIQRTEQGDSAMYLCASSTRLAGGEEQFFGPGTRLTVL.

The gene calls are TRBV7-2 and TRBJ1-1, with D perhaps TRBD1 (6 bases). V gave up 5 bases and J gave up 0 bases, with 16 bases separating them. This CDR3 is 16 amino acids long. CDR1 and CDR2 (germline): SGHTA, FQGNSA. CDR3 region: CASSAVGAGMNTEAFF. The CDR3 DNA follows: TGTGCCAGCAGCGCCGTGGGGGCCGGGATGAACACTGAAGCTTTCTTT.

The rearrangement uses TRBV2 and TRBJ1-4; tentative D call: TRBD1 (6 bases). Germline V gene data show CDR1 as SNHLY and CDR2 as FYNNEI. This CDR3 contains 13 residues. V lost 7 bases and J 10 bases, leaving 16 bases between the germline ends. The CDR3 region has the DNA TGTGCCAGCATCGGGGGGGCTCCGGTAAAACTGTTTTTT. This translates into CASIGGAPVKLFF. The full variable domain, its missing parts supplied by reference TRBV2 and TRBJ1-4, is EPEVTQTPSHQVTQMGQEVILRCVPISNHLYFYWYRQILGQKVEFLVSFYNNEISEKSEIFDDQFSVERPDGSNFTLKIRSTKLEDSAMYFCASIGGAPVKLFFGSGTQLSVL.

J is TRBJ1-5 and V is TRBV19, with no clear D. Trimming left V 3 bases short and J 4 bases short, with 16 bases between. CDR3 length: 16 amino acids. Germline CDR1 is LNHDA and CDR2 is SQIVND (reference sequence). The CDR3: CASSMDGDPSNQPQHF. CDR3 bases: TGTGCCAGTAGTATGGACGGGGATCCTTCTAATCAGCCCCAGCATTTT. Full variable domain (remainder filled in from reference TRBV19 and TRBJ1-5): DGGITQSPKYLFRKEGQNVTLSCEQNLNHDAMYWYRQDPGQGLRLIYYSQIVNDFQKGDIAEGYSVSREKKESFPLTVTSAQKNPTAFYLCASSMDGDPSNQPQHFGDGTRLSIL.

The gene calls are TRBV6-6 and TRBJ2-1; no firm D call. Germline lookup yields CDR1 MNHNY and CDR2 SVGAGI (reference sequence). The CDR3 is 15 residues long. The germline V and J ends were trimmed by 6 bases and 8 bases, with 20 bases remaining between them. Here the CDR3 reads CASRSTSDVWDEQFF. CDR3 in DNA: TGTGCCAGCAGGTCCACCTCCGATGTATGGGATGAGCAGTTCTTC.

V gene TRBV5-4 combines with J gene TRBJ2-5; the D gene is possibly TRBD1 (5 bases). V lost 4 bases and J lost 2, with 12 bases in between. The CDR3 length is 14 residues. Germline loops: CDR1 SGHNT, CDR2 YYREEE (reference sequence). The CDR3 region is CASSPRGAQETQYF. Written as DNA, the CDR3 is TGTGCCAGCAGCCCCCGTGGGGCGCAAGAGACCCAGTACTTC.

This clone showed up just once. The rearrangement uses TRBV7-9 and TRBJ2-5; 8 bases are shared with TRBD1. The CDR3 totals 14 residues. J lost 5 bases, V lost 3 bases, and 5 bases had no gene match. Germline CDR1 reads SEHNR; CDR2 reads FQNEAQ (reference sequence). Written as DNA, the CDR3 is TGTGCCAGCAGCTTGACAGGGGATTTCGAGACCCAGTACTTC. This translates into CASSLTGDFETQYF.

This clone was observed a handful of times. Other DNA sequences in the same sample also yield this CDR3. This chain uses TRBV7-9 with TRBJ2-1, with a weak D call TRBD2 (6 bases). CDR1 and CDR2 (germline): SEHNR, FQNEAQ (reference sequence). Trimming removed 5 bases at V and 3 bases at J, with 11 bases between. The CDR3 covers 14 residues. DNA for the CDR3: TGTGCCAGCAGCCCCCGGGACTTCTACAATGAGCAGTTCTTC. Its translation: CASSPRDFYNEQFF.